This TCR beta chain was found in a study of tumor-infiltrating lymphocytes in primary liver carcinoma. Study-wide context: Tumors were staged T1-T3 N0M0 and measured roughly 4 to 11 cm across.

Co-extracting RNA and DNA was done with 20-30 mg of unsorted bulk tissue as input. Primary liver carcinoma in the patients was surgically resected. Researchers took samples from five separate regions of each tumor. This clonotype was counted between two and nine times. Just one base apart from a much larger clone, this may be a read error. A constant-region primer served to make TCR beta cDNA from around 500 ng total RNA. Researchers made the TCR beta libraries by running three nested multiplex PCR rounds with slightly modified ARM-PCR. MiXCR was run by TCRdb on the multiplex PCR reads, yielding one entry per CDR3 protein. The table records under 110,000 distinct CDR3 sequences, about 63% of them present only once. The material sequenced was liver tumor tissue from sampling region 2. Subset given: tumor region T2, inferior pole. The TCR originated in a woman aged 55-69 years with primary liver carcinoma and hepatitis B virus infection.

In nucleotides, the CDR3 is TGTGTCAGCAGTCCAGACAGGGGGCAAAGCAATCAGCCCCAGCATTTT. Its protein is CVSSPDRGQSNQPQHF. This chain connects TRBV12-3 or TRBV12-4 to TRBJ1-5, with 10 positions matching TRBD1. The CDR3 contains 16 residues.